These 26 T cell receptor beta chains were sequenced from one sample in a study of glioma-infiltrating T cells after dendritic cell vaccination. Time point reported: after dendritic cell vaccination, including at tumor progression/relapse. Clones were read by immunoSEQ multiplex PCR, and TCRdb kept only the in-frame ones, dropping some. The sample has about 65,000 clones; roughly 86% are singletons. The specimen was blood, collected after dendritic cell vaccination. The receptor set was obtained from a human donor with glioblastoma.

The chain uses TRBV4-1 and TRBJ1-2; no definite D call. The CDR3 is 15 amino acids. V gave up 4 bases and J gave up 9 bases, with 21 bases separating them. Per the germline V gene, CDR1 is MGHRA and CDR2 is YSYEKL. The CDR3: CASSRLGRETISYTF. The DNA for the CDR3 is TGCGCCAGCAGCCGACTTGGACGGGAAACTATTAGCTACACCTTC.

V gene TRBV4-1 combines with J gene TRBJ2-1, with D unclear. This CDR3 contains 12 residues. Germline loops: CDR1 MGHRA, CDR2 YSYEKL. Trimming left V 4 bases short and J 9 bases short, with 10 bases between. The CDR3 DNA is TGCGCCAGCAGCCCCCCCCGCGCTGAGCAGTTCTTC. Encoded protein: CASSPPRAEQFF.

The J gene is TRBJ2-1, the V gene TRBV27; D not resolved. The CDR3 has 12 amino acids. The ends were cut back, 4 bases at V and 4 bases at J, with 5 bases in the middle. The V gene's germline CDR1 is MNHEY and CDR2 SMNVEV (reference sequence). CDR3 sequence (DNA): TGTGCCAGCAGTTCCCTGTACAATGAGCAGTTCTTC. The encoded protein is CASSSLYNEQFF.

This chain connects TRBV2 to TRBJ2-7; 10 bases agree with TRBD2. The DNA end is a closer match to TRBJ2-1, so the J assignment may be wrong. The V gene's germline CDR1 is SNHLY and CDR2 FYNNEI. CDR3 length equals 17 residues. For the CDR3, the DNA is TGTGCCAGCAGTGATTTTAAGGTTAGCGGGAGGTTCAATGAGCAGTTCTTC. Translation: CASSDFKVSGRFNEQFF.

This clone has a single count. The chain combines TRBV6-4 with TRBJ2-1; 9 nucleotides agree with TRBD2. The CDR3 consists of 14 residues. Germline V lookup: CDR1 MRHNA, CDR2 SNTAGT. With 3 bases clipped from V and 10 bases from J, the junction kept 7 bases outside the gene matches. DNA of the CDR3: TGTGCCAGCAGTGAGACTAGCGGCCCAGGGGAGCAGTTCTTC. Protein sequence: CASSETSGPGEQFF.

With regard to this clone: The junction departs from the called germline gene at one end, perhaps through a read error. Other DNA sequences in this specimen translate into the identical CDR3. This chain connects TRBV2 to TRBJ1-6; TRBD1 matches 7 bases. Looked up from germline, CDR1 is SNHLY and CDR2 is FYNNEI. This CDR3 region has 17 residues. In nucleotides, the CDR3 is TGTGCCAGCAACCCGGCAGGGGGACTCTCCTATAATTCCCCCCTCCACTTT. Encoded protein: CASNPAGGLSYNSPLHF.

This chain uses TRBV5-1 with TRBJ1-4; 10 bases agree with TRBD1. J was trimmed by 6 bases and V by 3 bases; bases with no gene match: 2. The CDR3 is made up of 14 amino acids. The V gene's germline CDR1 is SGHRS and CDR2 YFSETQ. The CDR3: CASSWTGGYEKLFF. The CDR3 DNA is TGCGCCAGCAGCTGGACAGGGGGGTATGAAAAACTGTTTTTT.

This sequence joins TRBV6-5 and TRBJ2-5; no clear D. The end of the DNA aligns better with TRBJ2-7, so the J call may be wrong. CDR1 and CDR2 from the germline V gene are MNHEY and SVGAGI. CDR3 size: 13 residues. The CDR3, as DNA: TGTGCCAGCAGCCCAAGGGCGGACTACGAGCAGTACTTC. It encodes CASSPRADYEQYF.

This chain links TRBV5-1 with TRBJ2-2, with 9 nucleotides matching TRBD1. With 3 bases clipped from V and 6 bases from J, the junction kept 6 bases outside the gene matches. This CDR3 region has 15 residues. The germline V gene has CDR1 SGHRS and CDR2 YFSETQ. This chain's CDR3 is CASSSGTGRPGELFF. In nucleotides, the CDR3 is TGCGCCAGCAGCTCCGGGACAGGGCGTCCCGGGGAGCTGTTTTTT.

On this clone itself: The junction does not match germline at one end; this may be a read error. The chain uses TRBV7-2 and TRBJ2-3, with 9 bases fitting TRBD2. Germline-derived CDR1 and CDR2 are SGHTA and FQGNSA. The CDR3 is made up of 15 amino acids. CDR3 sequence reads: CASSVAGESTDTQYF. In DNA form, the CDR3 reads TGTGCCAGCAGCGTAGCGGGAGAGAGCACAGATACGCAGTATTTT. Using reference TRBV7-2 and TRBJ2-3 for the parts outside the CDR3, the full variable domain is GAGVSQSPSNKVTEKGKDVELRCDPISGHTALYWYRQSLGQGLEFLIYFQGNSAPDKSGLPSDRFSAERTGGSVSTLTIQRTQQEDSAVYLCASSVAGESTDTQYFGPGTRLTVL.

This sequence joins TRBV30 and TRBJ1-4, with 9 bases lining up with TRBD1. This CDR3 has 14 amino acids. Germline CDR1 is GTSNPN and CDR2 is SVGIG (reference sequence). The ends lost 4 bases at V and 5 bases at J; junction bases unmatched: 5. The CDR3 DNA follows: TGTGCCTGGACGGACAGGGGAAGGAATGAAAAACTGTTTTTT. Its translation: CAWTDRGRNEKLFF.

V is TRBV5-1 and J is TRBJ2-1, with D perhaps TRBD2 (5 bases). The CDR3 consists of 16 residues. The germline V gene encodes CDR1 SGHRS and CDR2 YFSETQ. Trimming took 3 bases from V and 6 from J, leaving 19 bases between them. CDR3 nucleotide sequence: TGCGCCAGCAGCTCCCGGGGAACTGGTGTAGGCAATGAGCAGTTCTTC. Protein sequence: CASSSRGTGVGNEQFF.

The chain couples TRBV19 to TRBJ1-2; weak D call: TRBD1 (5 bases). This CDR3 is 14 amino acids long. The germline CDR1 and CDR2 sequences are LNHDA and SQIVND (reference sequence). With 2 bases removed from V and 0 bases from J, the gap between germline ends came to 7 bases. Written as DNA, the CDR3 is TGTGCCAGTAGTATAACAGGATCTAACTATGGCTACACCTTC. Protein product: CASSITGSNYGYTF.

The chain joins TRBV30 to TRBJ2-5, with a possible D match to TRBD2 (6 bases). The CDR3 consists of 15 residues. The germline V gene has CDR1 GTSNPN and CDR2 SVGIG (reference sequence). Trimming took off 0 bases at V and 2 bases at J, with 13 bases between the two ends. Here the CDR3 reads CAWSVRGGKQETQYF. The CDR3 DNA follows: TGTGCCTGGAGTGTACGGGGCGGGAAGCAAGAGACCCAGTACTTC. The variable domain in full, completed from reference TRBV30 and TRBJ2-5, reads SQTIHQWPATLVQPVGSPLSLECTVEGTSNPNLYWYRQAAGRGLQLLFYSVGIGQISSEVPQNLSASRPQDRQFILSSKKLLLSDSGFYLCAWSVRGGKQETQYFGPGTRLLVL.

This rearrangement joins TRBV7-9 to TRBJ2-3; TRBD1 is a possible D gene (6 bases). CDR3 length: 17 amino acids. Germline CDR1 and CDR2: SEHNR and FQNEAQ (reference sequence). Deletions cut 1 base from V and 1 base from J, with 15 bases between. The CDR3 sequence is CASSLGPRGERTDTQYF. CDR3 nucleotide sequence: TGTGCCAGCAGCTTAGGGCCCAGGGGCGAACGCACAGATACGCAGTATTTT.

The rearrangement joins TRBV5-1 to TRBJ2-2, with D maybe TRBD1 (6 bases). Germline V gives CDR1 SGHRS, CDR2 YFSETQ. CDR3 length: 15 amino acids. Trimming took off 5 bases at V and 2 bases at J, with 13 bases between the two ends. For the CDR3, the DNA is TGCGCCAGCAGTGGAACAGGGCCCAACACCGGGGAGCTGTTTTTT. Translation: CASSGTGPNTGELFF.

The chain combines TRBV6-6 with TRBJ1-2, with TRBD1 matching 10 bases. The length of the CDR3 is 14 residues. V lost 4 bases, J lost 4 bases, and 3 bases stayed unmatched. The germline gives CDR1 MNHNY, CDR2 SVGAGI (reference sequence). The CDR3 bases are TGTGCCAGCAGTTTCGGGACAGGGGTCTATGGCTACACCTTC. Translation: CASSFGTGVYGYTF.

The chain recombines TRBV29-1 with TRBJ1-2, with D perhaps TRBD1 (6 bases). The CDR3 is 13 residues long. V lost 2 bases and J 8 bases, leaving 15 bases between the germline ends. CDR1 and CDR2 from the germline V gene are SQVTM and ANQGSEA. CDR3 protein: CSVEPTDRTGYTF. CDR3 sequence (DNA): TGCAGCGTTGAACCGACAGACAGGACGGGCTACACCTTC.

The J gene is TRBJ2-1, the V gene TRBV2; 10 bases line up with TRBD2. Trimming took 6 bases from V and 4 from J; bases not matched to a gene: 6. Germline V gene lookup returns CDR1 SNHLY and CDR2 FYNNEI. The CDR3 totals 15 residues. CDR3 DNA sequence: TGTGCCAGCAGCCCCCTAGCGGGAGCATACAATGAGCAGTTCTTC. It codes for CASSPLAGAYNEQFF.

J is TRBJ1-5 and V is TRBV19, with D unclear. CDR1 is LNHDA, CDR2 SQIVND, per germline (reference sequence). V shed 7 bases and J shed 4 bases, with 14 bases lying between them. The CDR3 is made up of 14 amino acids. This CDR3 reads CASISPGPNQPQHF. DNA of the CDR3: TGTGCCAGTATTAGTCCAGGTCCGAATCAGCCCCAGCATTTT.

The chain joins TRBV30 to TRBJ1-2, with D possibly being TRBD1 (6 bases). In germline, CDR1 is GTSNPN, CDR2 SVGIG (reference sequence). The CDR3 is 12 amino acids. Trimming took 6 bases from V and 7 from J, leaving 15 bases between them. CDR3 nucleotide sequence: TGTGCCTGTCCCAGGGGCGAGGGTGGCTACACCTTC. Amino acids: CACPRGEGGYTF.

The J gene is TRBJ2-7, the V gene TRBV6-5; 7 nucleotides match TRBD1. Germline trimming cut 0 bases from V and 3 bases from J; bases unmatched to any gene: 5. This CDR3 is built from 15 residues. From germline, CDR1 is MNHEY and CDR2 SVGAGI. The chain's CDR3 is CASSYSSGGIYEQYF. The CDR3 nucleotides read TGTGCCAGCAGTTACTCGTCAGGGGGAATCTACGAGCAGTACTTC.

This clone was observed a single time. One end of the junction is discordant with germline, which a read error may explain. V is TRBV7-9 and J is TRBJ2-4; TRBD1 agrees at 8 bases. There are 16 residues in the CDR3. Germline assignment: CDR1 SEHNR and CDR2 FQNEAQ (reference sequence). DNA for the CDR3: TGTGCCAGCAGCTTAGGGACAGGGTTAGCCAAAAACATTCAGTGCTTC. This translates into CASSLGTGLAKNIQCF.

The CDR3 region is CASSLGHSNEKLFF. The CDR3 region has the DNA TGTGCCAGCAGCTTGGGTCATAGTAATGAAAAACTGTTTTTT. V is TRBV5-6 and J is TRBJ1-4; D call uncertain. V lost 0 bases and J lost 4, with 7 bases in between. The CDR3 sequence is 14 residues long. Per the germline V gene, CDR1 is SGHDT and CDR2 is YYEEEE.

The CDR3 bases are TGTGCCAGCAGCTCGGGGGGGCTCTATAATTCACCCCTCCACTTT. This translates into CASSSGGLYNSPLHF. This chain joins TRBV7-8 and TRBJ1-6; D is possibly TRBD1 (6 bases). CDR3 size: 15 residues. Trimming cost V 4 bases and J 3 bases, with 10 bases left between them. Germline CDR1 and CDR2: SGHVS and FQNEAQ.

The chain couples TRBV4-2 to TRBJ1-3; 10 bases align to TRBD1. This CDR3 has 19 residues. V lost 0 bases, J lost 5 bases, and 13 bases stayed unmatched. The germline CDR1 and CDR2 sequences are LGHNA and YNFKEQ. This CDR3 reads CASSQDSGTGDPRRNTIYF. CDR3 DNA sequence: TGTGCCAGCAGCCAAGATTCGGGGACAGGGGACCCGCGGCGAAACACCATATATTTT.